Listed here are 14 T cell receptor beta chains from one sample, sequenced in a study of blood T cell repertoires in COVID-19. Produced via immunoSEQ multiplex PCR; TCRdb's table is partial and in-frame only. The table shows around 130,000 clones, with roughly 80% occurring only once. The specimen sequenced was peripheral blood. The receptors here all came from an elderly woman with acute or convalescent COVID-19.

V gene TRBV6-2 or TRBV6-3 combines with J gene TRBJ1-2; possibly TRBD1 for D (6 bases). The CDR3 is 15 residues long. In germline, CDR1 is MNHEY, CDR2 SVGEGT. Trimming shortened V by 3 bases and J by 7 bases, and 18 bases separated the two germline ends. Here the CDR3 DNA reads TGTGCCAGCAGTTATGCCGGGACACCCAGGGGTGGCTACACCTTC. Translating gives CASSYAGTPRGGYTF.

V and J are TRBV9 and TRBJ2-7; D may be TRBD2 (6 bases). Germline lookup yields CDR1 SGDLS and CDR2 YYNGEE. The CDR3 totals 13 residues. Deletions cut 3 bases from V and 6 bases from J, with 13 bases between. The DNA for the CDR3 is TGTGCCAGCAGCGACCGGCAGGGAGGCGAGCAGTACTTC. Its protein is CASSDRQGGEQYF.

The chain recombines TRBV5-8 with TRBJ1-2, with a tentative D call TRBD1 (5 bases). The germline V gene encodes CDR1 SGHTS and CDR2 YDEGEE. V was trimmed by 4 bases and J by 4 bases, leaving 11 bases between them. This CDR3 region has 13 residues. In nucleotides, the CDR3 is TGTGCCAGCAGCAAAACAGGCGGCTATGGCTACACCTTC. The encoded protein is CASSKTGGYGYTF. Combining the CDR3 with reference TRBV5-8 and TRBJ1-2 gives the whole variable domain EAGVTQSPTHLIKTRGQQATLRCSPISGHTSVYWYQQALGLGLQFLLWYDEGEERNRGNFPPRFSGRQFPNYSSELNVNALELEDSALYLCASSKTGGYGYTFGSGTRLTVV.

The chain couples TRBV2 to TRBJ2-3; a weak D match, TRBD2 (7 bases). Trimming removed 8 bases from V and 8 bases from J, with 14 bases in between. The CDR3 covers 12 residues. The V gene's germline CDR1 is SNHLY and CDR2 FYNNEI. The CDR3 loop reads CASGGGDRTQYF. CDR3 bases: TGTGCCAGCGGGGGGGGCGATCGTACGCAGTATTTT.

This rearrangement joins TRBV5-4 to TRBJ2-7, with 7 nucleotides matching TRBD2. Germline loops: CDR1 SGHNT, CDR2 YYREEE (reference sequence). The CDR3 extends over 17 amino acids. V was clipped by 1 base and J by 2 bases; unmatched bases: 12. The CDR3: CASSLSGRRGLTYEQYF. In nucleotides, the CDR3 is TGTGCCAGCAGCTTGTCGGGTCGAAGGGGACTAACCTACGAGCAGTACTTC.

The J gene is TRBJ1-2, the V gene TRBV19, with a possible D match to TRBD1 (5 bases). The CDR3 has 16 residues. From germline, CDR1 is LNHDA and CDR2 SQIVND (reference sequence). Trimming left V 0 bases short and J 2 bases short, with 13 bases between. CDR3 protein: CASSIDWGRPNYGYTF. Here the CDR3 DNA reads TGTGCCAGTAGTATAGATTGGGGCAGACCAAACTATGGCTACACCTTC.

V usage is TRBV2 and J usage is TRBJ1-5; weak D call: TRBD1 (6 bases). Trimming shortened V by 5 bases and J by 0 bases, and 11 bases separated the two germline ends. Per the germline V gene, CDR1 is SNHLY and CDR2 is FYNNEI. The CDR3 is 15 residues long. Here the CDR3 reads CASSLTGRSNQPQHF. The DNA for the CDR3 is TGTGCCAGCAGTCTGACAGGCCGTAGCAATCAGCCCCAGCATTTT.

The V and J genes are TRBV25-1 and TRBJ1-1; unclear D gene. Per the germline V gene, CDR1 is MGHDK and CDR2 is SYGVNS. The V end lost 3 bases, the J end lost 3 bases, and 17 bases lay between the germline ends. This CDR3 is 16 amino acids long. This CDR3 is CASSDWRELYDTEAFF. For the CDR3, the DNA is TGTGCCAGCAGTGATTGGAGGGAATTATACGACACTGAAGCTTTCTTT. The full variable domain, rest sourced from reference TRBV25-1 and TRBJ1-1, is EADIYQTPRYLVIGTGKKITLECSQTMGHDKMYWYQQDPGMELHLIHYSYGVNSTEKGDLSSESTVSRIRTEHFPLTLESARPSHTSQYLCASSDWRELYDTEAFFGQGTRLTVV.

The chain combines TRBV6-5 with TRBJ1-1; a possible D gene is TRBD1 (6 bases). The germline V and J ends were trimmed by 8 bases and 2 bases, with 18 bases remaining between them. Germline V gives CDR1 MNHEY, CDR2 SVGAGI. This CDR3 spans 15 amino acids. CDR3 loop: CASRYDDRKNTEAFF. In nucleotides, the CDR3 is TGTGCCAGCCGATATGACGACAGGAAAAACACTGAAGCTTTCTTT.

CDR3 nucleotide sequence: TGTGCCAGCAGTTACCGGGAGACAGATACGCAGTATTTT. It specifies CASSYRETDTQYF. The V and J genes are TRBV6-2 or TRBV6-3 and TRBJ2-3; TRBD2 is a possible D gene (6 bases). The V gene lost 2 bases and the J gene lost 3 bases, with 6 bases spanning the gap. The CDR3 consists of 13 residues. The germline V gene has CDR1 MNHEY and CDR2 SVGEGT.

The rearrangement joins TRBV10-3 to TRBJ1-2, with TRBD1 matching 7 bases. Trimming removed 2 bases from V and 8 bases from J; junction bases left unmatched: 11. The CDR3 consists of 15 residues. Germline lookup yields CDR1 ENHRY and CDR2 SYGVKD. CDR3 amino acids: CAISERLGDSWGYTF. DNA for the CDR3: TGTGCCATCAGTGAGAGATTAGGGGACAGTTGGGGCTACACCTTC.

The gene calls are TRBV6-2 or TRBV6-3 and TRBJ2-5; 7 nucleotides line up with TRBD2. Germline-derived CDR1 and CDR2 are MNHEY and SVGEGT. V lost 2 bases, J lost 5 bases, and 2 bases stayed unmatched. The length of the CDR3 is 13 residues. In DNA form, the CDR3 reads TGTGCCAGCAGTTACAGGGGAGGGGAGACCCAGTACTTC. Translating gives CASSYRGGETQYF.

The CDR3 coding sequence is TGTGCCAGCAGATTTAACAATGAGCAGTTCTTC. Amino acids: CASRFNNEQFF. The chain couples TRBV6-5 to TRBJ2-1; no clear D. The germline CDR1 and CDR2 sequences are MNHEY and SVGAGI. The CDR3 extends over 11 amino acids. V was clipped by 6 bases and J by 5 bases, with 5 bases between them.

V gene TRBV27 combines with J gene TRBJ2-1, with TRBD2 identical over 7 bases. The germline V gene has CDR1 MNHEY and CDR2 SMNVEV (reference sequence). Germline trimming cut 6 bases from V and 1 base from J; bases unmatched to any gene: 6. The CDR3 totals 15 residues. The CDR3 sequence is CASRGGSISYNEQFF. CDR3 nucleotide sequence: TGTGCCAGCAGAGGCGGGAGCATATCCTACAATGAGCAGTTCTTC.